These 20 T cell receptor beta chains originate from one sample sequenced in a study of shared clonotypes between healthy human individuals. In the naive CD8 group, cells lacked CD45RO and were positively selected for CCR7, so terminally differentiated effector memory CD45RA+ cells were left out. Assay: immunoSEQ multiplex PCR; the TCRdb copy retains only in-frame clones and omits some. The sample records 2 million to 2.5 million clones, 85% to 95% being singletons. Sequenced input: naive CD8+ T cells sorted from blood. These TCRs come from a man aged 18 to 35 in good health.

CDR3 protein: CATGPPVGYGYTF. The CDR3 coding sequence is TGTGCCACTGGGCCGCCGGTCGGCTATGGCTACACCTTC. V gene TRBV10-3 combines with J gene TRBJ1-2, with D unresolved. The CDR3 loop spans 13 amino acids. V was trimmed by 10 bases and J by 4 bases, leaving 16 bases between them. Germline CDR1 ENHRY, CDR2 SYGVKD.

This chain joins TRBV6-5 and TRBJ2-5; possibly TRBD2 for D (7 bases). V lost 6 bases and J lost 1, with 15 bases in between. Per germline, CDR1 MNHEY and CDR2 SVGAGI. The CDR3 is 15 amino acids. CDR3 sequence: CASSLGGGLQETQYF. As DNA, the CDR3 is TGTGCCAGCAGCCTTGGGGGGGGCCTCCAAGAGACCCAGTACTTC.

The chain has TRBV9 and TRBJ1-3; TRBD1 is a possible D gene (5 bases). Germline V CDR1 and CDR2: SGDLS, YYNGEE. The V end was cut by 0 bases, the J end by 3 bases, with 10 bases between. This CDR3 spans 15 amino acids. The CDR3 spells CASSVGGAIGNTIYF. The CDR3, as DNA: TGTGCCAGCAGCGTAGGTGGGGCGATTGGAAACACCATATATTTT.

V and J are TRBV19 and TRBJ2-7, with D perhaps TRBD2 (6 bases). From germline, CDR1 is LNHDA and CDR2 SQIVND (reference sequence). Trimming left V 5 bases short and J 3 bases short, with 14 bases between. CDR3 length: 14 residues. The CDR3 sequence: CASSPDQGLYEQYF. CDR3 sequence (DNA): TGTGCCAGTAGTCCCGACCAGGGACTCTACGAGCAGTACTTC.

V is TRBV5-8 and J is TRBJ2-3; D is perhaps TRBD2 (5 bases). CDR1 and CDR2 from the germline V gene are SGHTS and YDEGEE. V was clipped by 0 bases and J by 5 bases, with 7 bases between them. The CDR3 is made up of 13 amino acids. The CDR3 protein is CASSLGGLDTQYF. In DNA form, the CDR3 reads TGTGCCAGCAGCTTGGGCGGACTAGATACGCAGTATTTT.

About this clone itself: Other DNA sequences in this specimen translate into the identical CDR3. The genes are TRBV5-4 and TRBJ2-5, with D perhaps matching TRBD1 (5 bases). V lost 5 bases to trimming and J lost 4 bases, with 21 bases between them. Germline lookup yields CDR1 SGHNT and CDR2 YYREEE (reference sequence). The CDR3 contains 16 residues. The CDR3 DNA reads as TGTGCCAGCAGTAGGGCAGGGAATGACGGCGCAGAGACCCAGTACTTC. It codes for CASSRAGNDGAETQYF.

V is TRBV9 and J is TRBJ2-3; the D is unclear. The CDR3 extends over 16 amino acids. Germline V lookup: CDR1 SGDLS, CDR2 YYNGEE. V was cut by 3 bases and J by 0 bases, with 14 bases left in between. CDR3 sequence: CASSDSRKYSTDTQYF. CDR3 bases: TGTGCCAGCAGCGATTCGAGGAAATATAGCACAGATACGCAGTATTTT.

To note about this clone: Other DNA sequences within the sample encode an identical CDR3. The chain combines TRBV19 with TRBJ2-7; TRBD1 might be the D (6 bases). This CDR3 has 13 residues. V was pared by 5 bases and J by 2 bases, with 10 bases between. Germline values: CDR1 LNHDA, CDR2 SQIVND (reference sequence). Written as DNA, the CDR3 is TGTGCCAGTAGTCTCGGACAGACCTACGAGCAGTACTTC. Encoded protein: CASSLGQTYEQYF.

The chain has TRBV28 and TRBJ1-3, with D possibly being TRBD1 (5 bases). The germline V gene has CDR1 MDHEN and CDR2 SYDVKM. The CDR3 consists of 14 residues. V was shortened by 11 bases and J by 0 bases, with 14 bases between the two germline ends. The CDR3 sequence is CAVQGLNSGNTIYF. CDR3 nucleotides: TGTGCCGTGCAGGGACTGAACTCTGGAAACACCATATATTTT.

The chain uses TRBV19 and TRBJ1-1; TRBD1 agrees at 12 bases. V was clipped by 2 bases and J by 5 bases; unmatched bases: 6. The length of the CDR3 is 16 residues. The germline V gene has CDR1 LNHDA and CDR2 SQIVND (reference sequence). CDR3 loop: CASSIRDRGLGTEAFF. As DNA, the CDR3 is TGTGCCAGTAGTATAAGGGACAGGGGGCTTGGGACTGAAGCTTTCTTT.

The chain is built from TRBV6-5 and TRBJ2-1; D may correspond to TRBD1 or TRBD2 (5 bases each). V gave up 2 bases and J gave up 5 bases, with 10 bases separating them. Germline CDR1 is MNHEY and CDR2 is SVGAGI. This CDR3 is 14 amino acids long. The CDR3 sequence: CASSYRRGHNEQFF. As DNA, the CDR3 is TGTGCCAGCAGTTACCGTCGGGGCCACAATGAGCAGTTCTTC.

CDR3 protein: CASSRRPYEQYF. The CDR3 nucleotides are TGTGCCAGCAGCCGAAGACCCTACGAGCAGTACTTC. The chain uses TRBV7-9 and TRBJ2-7; D unresolved. This CDR3 region has 12 residues. Trimming removed 5 bases at V and 2 bases at J, with 7 bases between. In germline, CDR1 is SEHNR, CDR2 FQNEAQ (reference sequence).

The V gene is TRBV27, the J gene TRBJ2-1; 7 positions agree with TRBD2. The CDR3 covers 14 residues. Looked up from germline, CDR1 is MNHEY and CDR2 is SMNVEV (reference sequence). V was pared by 9 bases and J by 3 bases, with 8 bases of the junction left unmatched. The CDR3 bases are TGTGCCAGTATAGCGGGTGGTAGCTACAATGAGCAGTTCTTC. Its translation: CASIAGGSYNEQFF.

The chain carries TRBV5-1 and TRBJ2-7; D is unclear. Germline-derived CDR1 and CDR2 are SGHRS and YFSETQ. V lost 1 base and J lost 5, with 4 bases in between. This CDR3 has 11 residues. CDR3 nucleotides: TGCGCCAGCAGCTTGAGCAACGAGCAGTACTTC. The encoded protein is CASSLSNEQYF.

The CDR3 region has the DNA TGTGCCAGCAGCCCCTCTAGCGGGGGGGACTCCTACGAGCAGTACTTC. It is translated as CASSPSSGGDSYEQYF. The chain uses TRBV28 and TRBJ2-7; 12 bases are shared with TRBD2. Germline lookup yields CDR1 MDHEN and CDR2 SYDVKM. CDR3 length equals 16 residues. V lost 6 bases, J lost 0 bases, and 6 bases stayed unmatched.

The table lists this clone with a count of one. This chain links TRBV27 with TRBJ1-2; D might be TRBD1 (5 bases). Germline-derived CDR1 and CDR2 are MNHEY and SMNVEV (reference sequence). The length of the CDR3 is 17 residues. Trimming took 5 bases from V and 0 from J, leaving 19 bases between them. CDR3 in DNA: TGTGCCAGCAGTCCACAAGCGGGGGGATTATCTAACTATGGCTACACCTTC. Its protein is CASSPQAGGLSNYGYTF.

In nucleotides, the CDR3 is TGTGCCAGCAGCTCTCGGGTGACCCAGTACTTC. It encodes CASSSRVTQYF. The chain combines TRBV11-2 with TRBJ2-5; no definite D call. Trimming stripped 4 bases from V and 7 bases from J, with 7 bases between. The CDR3 extends over 11 amino acids. CDR1 and CDR2 (germline): SGHAT, FQNNGV.

The rearrangement uses TRBV15 and TRBJ2-5, with 10 nucleotides matching TRBD2. CDR1 is LNHNV, CDR2 YYDKDF, per germline (reference sequence). This CDR3 has 16 amino acids. V lost 5 bases and J lost 5; bases outside the gene matches: 11. CDR3 sequence: CATSVDRAGGLETQYF. CDR3 nucleotides: TGTGCCACCAGCGTTGACCGAGCGGGAGGGTTGGAGACCCAGTACTTC.

V gene TRBV30 combines with J gene TRBJ1-6; D unclear. Deletions cut 2 bases from V and 9 bases from J, with 14 bases between. The germline V gene encodes CDR1 GTSNPN and CDR2 SVGIG (reference sequence). The CDR3 extends over 14 amino acids. The CDR3, as DNA: TGTGCCTGGAGTTGGGAAGAATCGGGTTCACCCCTCCACTTT. Its protein product is CAWSWEESGSPLHF.

This chain joins TRBV28 and TRBJ2-5; D perhaps matches TRBD1 (6 bases). Trimming pared 8 bases from V and 5 bases from J, leaving 9 bases between. This CDR3 is built from 11 residues. The germline V gene encodes CDR1 MDHEN and CDR2 SYDVKM. CDR3 sequence reads: CASQGSETQYF. The CDR3, as DNA: TGTGCCAGCCAGGGGTCCGAGACCCAGTACTTC.